Shown below are 26 T cell receptor beta chains from a single sample sequenced in a study of blood T cell repertoires in COVID-19. Assay: immunoSEQ multiplex PCR; the TCRdb copy retains only in-frame clones and omits some. The repertoire has 200,000 to 250,000 clones, around 83% of them found once; the top ten carry 1.9%. The sample comprised peripheral blood. These receptors were obtained from a man younger than 40 who had recovered from COVID-19.

The table lists this clone with many counts. The chain combines TRBV4-1 with TRBJ2-5; 7 bases match TRBD1. The germline V gene encodes CDR1 MGHRA and CDR2 YSYEKL. This CDR3 comprises 15 residues. J lost 4 bases, V lost 4 bases, and 9 bases had no gene match. The CDR3 DNA reads TGCGCCAGCAGCCCGGGCACAGGGGATTCAGAGACCCAGTACTTC. It codes for CASSPGTGDSETQYF.

The J gene is TRBJ1-2, the V gene TRBV6-5, with D maybe TRBD1 (6 bases). The ends were cut back, 0 bases at V and 4 bases at J, with 9 bases in the middle. The CDR3 has 14 residues. CDR1 and CDR2 (germline): MNHEY, SVGAGI. In DNA form, the CDR3 reads TGTGCCAGCAGTTACTCACAGGGCTTCTATGGCTACACCTTC. This gives the protein CASSYSQGFYGYTF.

The chain recombines TRBV4-1 with TRBJ2-3; 10 positions match TRBD2. The CDR3 has 17 amino acids. After removal of 0 bases from V and 8 bases from J, the junction contained 11 bases not matched to a gene. CDR1 is MGHRA, CDR2 YSYEKL, per germline. The DNA of the CDR3 is TGCGCCAGCAGCCAAGATGCCCCTAGCGGGGGTTTCGGTACGCAGTATTTT. Its protein is CASSQDAPSGGFGTQYF.

V gene TRBV9 combines with J gene TRBJ2-1; D possibly corresponds to TRBD2 (5 bases). Looked up from germline, CDR1 is SGDLS and CDR2 is YYNGEE. V was shortened by 1 base and J by 5 bases, with 10 bases between the two germline ends. The CDR3 has 14 residues. This CDR3 reads CASSVRSGDNEQFF. The CDR3 DNA is TGTGCCAGCAGCGTACGGTCCGGGGACAATGAGCAGTTCTTC.

The V call is TRBV19, the J call TRBJ1-2, with TRBD1 as a possible D gene (6 bases). The germline CDR1 and CDR2 sequences are LNHDA and SQIVND (reference sequence). The ends were cut back, 3 bases at V and 4 bases at J, with 21 bases in the middle. CDR3 length: 17 residues. CDR3 loop: CASSISLQGDHFYGYTF. The DNA of the CDR3 is TGTGCCAGTAGTATTTCCCTACAGGGCGACCATTTCTATGGCTACACCTTC.

V and J are TRBV6-5 and TRBJ1-2; 8 nucleotides agree with TRBD1. Germline trimming cut 10 bases from V and 8 bases from J; bases unmatched to any gene: 6. There are 11 residues in the CDR3. Germline V CDR1 and CDR2: MNHEY, SVGAGI. The CDR3 DNA is TGTGCCACTACAGGGGGAAGAGGCTACACCTTC. It specifies CATTGGRGYTF.

V is TRBV18 and J is TRBJ2-1; TRBD1 agrees at 7 bases. Germline CDR1 KGHSH, CDR2 LQKENI. The junction had 8 bases not matched to a gene; V was cut back by 3 bases and J by 9 bases. The CDR3 runs 14 residues. For the CDR3, the DNA is TGTGCCAGCTCACCCATCGACAGGGATGGTGAGCAGTTCTTC. Its translation is CASSPIDRDGEQFF.

The chain combines TRBV5-1 with TRBJ1-2; D remains unclear. Germline assignment: CDR1 SGHRS and CDR2 YFSETQ. There are 14 residues in the CDR3. Trimming pared 0 bases from V and 3 bases from J, leaving 9 bases between. For the CDR3, the DNA is TGCGCCAGCAGCTTGGCCAACACACACTATGGCTACACCTTC. It specifies CASSLANTHYGYTF.

The genes are TRBV11-3 and TRBJ2-5; 10 nucleotides align to TRBD1. The germline V gene encodes CDR1 SGHNT and CDR2 YENEEA. The CDR3 has 15 residues. V shed 4 bases and J 5 bases; nucleotides not matched to a gene: 7. The CDR3 DNA reads as TGTGCCAGCAGCTCCGGGACAGGGGATCTGGAGACCCAGTACTTC. Translation gives CASSSGTGDLETQYF.

The chain carries TRBV29-1 and TRBJ2-1, with TRBD2 identical over 11 bases. The CDR3 covers 15 residues. The V gene's germline CDR1 is SQVTM and CDR2 ANQGSEA. V was clipped by 6 bases and J by 6 bases; unmatched bases: 10. The CDR3 region is CSVGIAGGTGNEQFF. The CDR3 nucleotides read TGCAGCGTAGGAATAGCGGGGGGGACGGGCAATGAGCAGTTCTTC.

The J gene is TRBJ2-5, the V gene TRBV6-2 or TRBV6-3; D perhaps matches TRBD2 (5 bases). Trimming pared 3 bases from V and 5 bases from J, leaving 13 bases between. Germline CDR1 reads MNHEY; CDR2 reads SVGEGT. This CDR3 comprises 14 residues. This CDR3 reads CASSYRSSYETQYF. The DNA for the CDR3 is TGTGCCAGCAGTTATCGGTCTAGCTATGAGACCCAGTACTTC.

With regard to this clone: One junction end disagrees with the germline gene, perhaps due to a read error. The chain links TRBV15 to TRBJ2-2; a possible D gene is TRBD1 (6 bases). The CDR3 sequence is 16 residues long. The germline V gene encodes CDR1 LNHNV and CDR2 YYDKDF (reference sequence). This CDR3 is CATSREPPGVTGELFF. The CDR3 DNA follows: TGTGCCACCAGCCGAGAGCCTCCAGGGGTAACCGGGGAGCTGTTTTTT.

The chain is built from TRBV14 and TRBJ1-6; the D is unclear. Trimming removed 4 bases from V and 8 bases from J, with 12 bases in between. The CDR3 contains 14 residues. Germline loops: CDR1 SGHDN, CDR2 FVKESK. The CDR3 region has the DNA TGTGCCAGCAGCCCGAGGGTTGGGGATTCACCCCTCCACTTT. It codes for CASSPRVGDSPLHF. Supplemented by reference TRBV14 and TRBJ1-6, the full variable domain reads EAGVTQFPSHSVIEKGQTVTLRCDPISGHDNLYWYRRVMGKEIKFLLHFVKESKQDESGMPNNRFLAERTGGTYSTLKVQPAELEDSGVYFCASSPRVGDSPLHFGNGTRLTVT.

The chain's CDR3 is CASSRDRGQPQHF. The CDR3 nucleotides read TGTGCCAGCAGCCGGGACAGGGGTCAGCCCCAGCATTTT. This chain joins TRBV6-4 and TRBJ1-5, with TRBD1 identical over 10 bases. The V gene end was trimmed by 6 bases and the J gene end by 6 bases; junction bases not matched to a gene: 2. Germline V gene sequence: CDR1 MRHNA, CDR2 SNTAGT. This CDR3 spans 13 amino acids.

This clone was counted only a few times. The J gene is TRBJ1-2, the V gene TRBV27; possibly TRBD1 for D (6 bases). Trimming pared 5 bases from V and 8 bases from J, leaving 12 bases between. This CDR3 is built from 12 residues. Germline V lookup: CDR1 MNHEY, CDR2 SMNVEV (reference sequence). DNA of the CDR3: TGTGCCAGCAGTACGCAGGGACAAGGCTACACCTTC. The encoded protein is CASSTQGQGYTF.

J is TRBJ2-1 and V is TRBV6-2 or TRBV6-3; the D gene is possibly TRBD2 (5 bases). CDR3 length: 12 amino acids. CDR1 and CDR2 (germline): MNHEY, SVGEGT. V lost 6 bases, J lost 8 bases, and 11 bases lay in between. Here the CDR3 DNA reads TGTGCCAGCAGCCGAGGAGGTTATGAGCAGTTCTTC. Translated: CASSRGGYEQFF.

The chain carries TRBV18 and TRBJ1-2; 8 bases are shared with TRBD1. Germline CDR1 KGHSH, CDR2 LQKENI. This CDR3 is built from 16 residues. The V gene end was trimmed by 5 bases and the J gene end by 7 bases; junction bases not matched to a gene: 15. The CDR3 bases are TGTGCCAGCTCAACCAACCGGGACAGGATCGGCGGTGGCTACACCTTC. Protein product: CASSTNRDRIGGGYTF. The complete variable domain, with remaining parts taken from reference TRBV18 and TRBJ1-2, reads NAGVMQNPRHLVRRRGQEARLRCSPMKGHSHVYWYRQLPEEGLKFMVYLQKENIIDESGMPKERFSAEFPKEGPSILRIQQVVRGDSAAYFCASSTNRDRIGGGYTFGSGTRLTVV.

The rearrangement joins TRBV19 to TRBJ2-3; possibly TRBD1 for D (6 bases). Germline loops: CDR1 LNHDA, CDR2 SQIVND (reference sequence). The V end lost 6 bases, the J end lost 1 base, and 17 bases lay between the germline ends. CDR3 length: 16 amino acids. The CDR3 nucleotides read TGTGCCAGTAGGGAAGGGGCCGCAGGGGGCACAGATACGCAGTATTTT. Amino acid sequence: CASREGAAGGTDTQYF. The variable domain in full, with the rest retrieved from reference TRBV19 and TRBJ2-3, is DGGITQSPKYLFRKEGQNVTLSCEQNLNHDAMYWYRQDPGQGLRLIYYSQIVNDFQKGDIAEGYSVSREKKESFPLTVTSAQKNPTAFYLCASREGAAGGTDTQYFGPGTRLTVL.

The V gene is TRBV15, the J gene TRBJ1-5, with TRBD1 identical over 7 bases. This CDR3 region has 17 residues. The trim removed 6 bases at V and 0 bases at J, leaving 11 bases unmatched. Germline V gene lookup returns CDR1 LNHNV and CDR2 YYDKDF (reference sequence). CDR3 DNA sequence: TGTGCCACCAGGACAGGGCGAACCCCTTATAGCAATCAGCCCCAGCATTTT. Amino acid sequence: CATRTGRTPYSNQPQHF.

The rearrangement joins TRBV7-6 to TRBJ1-2; TRBD1 matches 7 bases. This CDR3 has 13 residues. V lost 5 bases to trimming and J lost 8 bases; unmatched junction nucleotides: 8. Germline CDR1 reads SGHVS; CDR2 reads FNYEAQ. The CDR3 reads CASSQTGLGGYTF. DNA for the CDR3: TGTGCCAGCAGCCAGACAGGGCTGGGCGGCTACACCTTC.

This clone was seen more than once but under ten times. The chain links TRBV5-4 to TRBJ1-5; 7 nucleotides agree with TRBD1. The V gene's germline CDR1 is SGHNT and CDR2 YYREEE (reference sequence). The CDR3 contains 17 residues. The J segment lost 3 bases and the V segment lost 3 bases, leaving 12 bases of the junction unmatched. The CDR3 region is CASSSRTGKTLNQPQHF. The CDR3 DNA follows: TGTGCCAGCAGCTCGAGGACAGGAAAAACTCTCAATCAGCCCCAGCATTTT.

V is TRBV3-1 (or the pseudogene TRBV3-2) and J is TRBJ1-2; D remains ambiguous. The CDR3 runs to 14 residues. Germline-derived CDR1 and CDR2 are LGHDT and YNNKEL (reference sequence). V lost 6 bases to trimming and J lost 0 bases, with 11 bases between them. DNA of the CDR3: TGTGCCAGCAGGAGAGAAGGAGCTAACTATGGCTACACCTTC. Translation gives CASRREGANYGYTF.

The J gene is TRBJ2-3, the V gene TRBV7-6; 7 bases match TRBD1. CDR3 length equals 16 residues. With V trimmed by 4 bases and J by 5 bases, 12 bases remained unmatched. Germline CDR1 SGHVS, CDR2 FNYEAQ. CDR3 region: CASSSPGTALEDTQYF. For the CDR3, the DNA is TGTGCCAGCAGCTCACCCGGGACAGCCCTCGAAGATACGCAGTATTTT. Full variable domain (remainder filled in from reference TRBV7-6 and TRBJ2-3): GAGVSQSPRYKVTKRGQDVALRCDPISGHVSLYWYRQALGQGPEFLTYFNYEAQQDKSGLPNDRFSAERPEGSISTLTIQRTEQRDSAMYRCASSSPGTALEDTQYFGPGTRLTVL.

Comments on this clone: Other DNA sequences of this sample code for an identical CDR3. This chain uses TRBV5-6 with TRBJ1-4, with 9 positions matching TRBD1. The germline CDR1 and CDR2 sequences are SGHDT and YYEEEE. The length of the CDR3 is 14 residues. V lost 4 bases, J lost 8 bases, and 6 bases stayed unmatched. For the CDR3, the DNA is TGTGCCAGCAGCCTCAGACAGGGGGGCGAAAAACTGTTTTTT. It specifies CASSLRQGGEKLFF.

The CDR3 sequence is CASSQSGTATYEQYF. CDR3 nucleotides: TGTGCCAGCTCACAATCCGGGACAGCAACCTACGAGCAGTACTTC. The V gene is TRBV18, the J gene TRBJ2-7, with 7 nucleotides matching TRBD1. Germline lookup yields CDR1 KGHSH and CDR2 LQKENI. CDR3 length: 15 residues. After removal of 4 bases from V and 2 bases from J, the junction contained 8 bases not matched to a gene.

J is TRBJ2-2 and V is TRBV2; D unclear. This CDR3 is 15 amino acids long. Between the trimmed V and J ends, which lost 10 bases and 0 bases, there was a span of 15 bases. Germline values: CDR1 SNHLY, CDR2 FYNNEI. The DNA for the CDR3 is TGTGCCACTTCCCAGACACCGGCGAACACCGGGGAGCTGTTTTTT. It is translated as CATSQTPANTGELFF.